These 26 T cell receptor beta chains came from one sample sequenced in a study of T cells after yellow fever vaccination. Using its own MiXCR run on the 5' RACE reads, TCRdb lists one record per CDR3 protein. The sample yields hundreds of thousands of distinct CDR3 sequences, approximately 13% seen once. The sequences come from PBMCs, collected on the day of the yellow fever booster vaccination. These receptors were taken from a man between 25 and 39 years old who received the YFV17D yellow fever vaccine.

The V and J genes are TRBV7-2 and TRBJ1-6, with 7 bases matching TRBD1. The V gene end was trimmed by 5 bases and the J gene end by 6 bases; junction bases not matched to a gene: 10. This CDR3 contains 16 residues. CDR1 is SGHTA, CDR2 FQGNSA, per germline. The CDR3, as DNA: TGTGCCAGCAGCCAGACCTACAGGGGTCGTAATTCACCCCTCCACTTT. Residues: CASSQTYRGRNSPLHF.

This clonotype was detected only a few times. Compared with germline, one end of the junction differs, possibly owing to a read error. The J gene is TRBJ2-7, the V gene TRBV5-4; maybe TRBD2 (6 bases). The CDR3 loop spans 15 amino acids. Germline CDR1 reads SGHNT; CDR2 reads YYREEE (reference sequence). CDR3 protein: CASSMAGPPIYAQYF. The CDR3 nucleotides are TGTGCCAGCAGCATGGCGGGACCACCGATTTACGCGCAGTACTTC.

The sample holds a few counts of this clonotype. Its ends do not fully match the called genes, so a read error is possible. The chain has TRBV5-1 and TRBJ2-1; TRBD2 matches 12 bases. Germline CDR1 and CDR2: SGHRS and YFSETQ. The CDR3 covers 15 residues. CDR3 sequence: CASSLGLAGDRERFF. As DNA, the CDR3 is TGCGCCAGCAGCTTGGGACTAGCGGGAGATCGTGAGCGGTTCTTC.

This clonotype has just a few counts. CDR3 in DNA: TGTGCCAGCAGTGAACAGACAGGGGGTACGGAGACCCAGTACTTC. Translating gives CASSEQTGGTETQYF. This rearrangement joins TRBV25-1 to TRBJ2-5; 9 nucleotides agree with TRBD1. CDR3 length equals 15 residues. J gave up 5 bases and V 2 bases, and 6 bases lay outside the gene matches. In germline, CDR1 is MGHDK, CDR2 SYGVNS. Full variable domain (rest looked up from reference TRBV25-1 and TRBJ2-5): EADIYQTPRYLVIGTGKKITLECSQTMGHDKMYWYQQDPGMELHLIHYSYGVNSTEKGDLSSESTVSRIRTEHFPLTLESARPSHTSQYLCASSEQTGGTETQYFGPGTRLLVL.

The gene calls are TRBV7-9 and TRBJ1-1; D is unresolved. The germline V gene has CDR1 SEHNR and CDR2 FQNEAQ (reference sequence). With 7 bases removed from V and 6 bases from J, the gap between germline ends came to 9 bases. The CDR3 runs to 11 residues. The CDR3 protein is CASTSGAEAFF. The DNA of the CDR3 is TGTGCCAGCACGTCGGGAGCTGAAGCTTTCTTT.

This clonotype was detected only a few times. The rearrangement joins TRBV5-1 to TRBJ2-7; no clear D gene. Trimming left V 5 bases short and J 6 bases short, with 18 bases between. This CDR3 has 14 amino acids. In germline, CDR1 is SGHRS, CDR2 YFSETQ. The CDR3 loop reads CASRQDRRPFEQYF. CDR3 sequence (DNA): TGCGCCAGCAGACAAGATCGTCGCCCCTTCGAGCAGTACTTC.

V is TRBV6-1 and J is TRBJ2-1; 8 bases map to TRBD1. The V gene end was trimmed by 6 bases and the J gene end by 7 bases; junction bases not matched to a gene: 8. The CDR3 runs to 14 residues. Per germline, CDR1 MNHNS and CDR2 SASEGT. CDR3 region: CASRLQGGGNEQFF. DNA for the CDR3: TGTGCCAGCAGGCTACAGGGGGGCGGGAATGAGCAGTTCTTC.

The CDR3 loop reads CASRTGRVTEAFF. The DNA of the CDR3 is TGTGCCAGTAGGACAGGGCGGGTGACTGAAGCTTTCTTT. The V and J genes are TRBV19 and TRBJ1-1, with 7 positions matching TRBD1. The CDR3 covers 13 residues. V shed 6 bases and J 5 bases; nucleotides not matched to a gene: 6. Germline V gene sequence: CDR1 LNHDA, CDR2 SQIVND (reference sequence).

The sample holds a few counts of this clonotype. CDR3 in amino acids: CASSQEPISRYEQYF. CDR3 nucleotide sequence: TGTGCCAGCAGCCAAGAACCCATCTCGCGCTACGAGCAGTACTTC. The chain joins TRBV4-2 to TRBJ2-7; D unclear. CDR3 size: 15 residues. Germline V CDR1 and CDR2: LGHNA, YNFKEQ. V was clipped by 0 bases and J by 3 bases, with 12 bases between them.

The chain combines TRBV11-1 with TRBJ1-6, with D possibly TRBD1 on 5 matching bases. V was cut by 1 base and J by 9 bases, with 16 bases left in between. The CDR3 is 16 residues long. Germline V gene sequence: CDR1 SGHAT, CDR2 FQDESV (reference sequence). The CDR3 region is CASSLVAGLMSSPLHF. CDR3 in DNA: TGTGCCAGCAGCTTAGTGGCAGGGTTGATGAGTTCACCCCTCCACTTT.

CDR3 in DNA: TGTGCCTGGAGTTGGGGGGTACACGAGCAGTACTTC. This encodes CAWSWGVHEQYF. The rearrangement joins TRBV30 to TRBJ2-7; the D gene is possibly TRBD2 (6 bases). This CDR3 region has 12 residues. Looked up from germline, CDR1 is GTSNPN and CDR2 is SVGIG (reference sequence). V gave up 2 bases and J gave up 5 bases, with 10 bases separating them.

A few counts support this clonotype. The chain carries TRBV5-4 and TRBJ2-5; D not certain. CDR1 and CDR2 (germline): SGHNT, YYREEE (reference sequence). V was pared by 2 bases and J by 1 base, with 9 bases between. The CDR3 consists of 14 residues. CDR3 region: CASSFVVGQETQYF. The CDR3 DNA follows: TGTGCCAGCAGCTTTGTCGTGGGCCAAGAGACCCAGTACTTC.

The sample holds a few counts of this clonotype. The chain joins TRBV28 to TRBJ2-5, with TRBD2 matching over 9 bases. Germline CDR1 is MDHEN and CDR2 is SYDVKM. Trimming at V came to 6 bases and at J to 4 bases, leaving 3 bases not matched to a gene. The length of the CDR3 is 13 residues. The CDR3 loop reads CASRKAGGETQYF. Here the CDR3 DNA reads TGTGCCAGCAGAAAAGCGGGAGGAGAGACCCAGTACTTC.

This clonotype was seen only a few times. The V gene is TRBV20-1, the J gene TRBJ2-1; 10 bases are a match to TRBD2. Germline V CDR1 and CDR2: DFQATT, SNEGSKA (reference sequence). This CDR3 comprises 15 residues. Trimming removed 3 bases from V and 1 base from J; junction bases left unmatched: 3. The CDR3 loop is CSARISGRSYNEQFF. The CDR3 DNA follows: TGCAGTGCTAGGATTAGCGGGAGGTCCTACAATGAGCAGTTCTTC.

CDR3 bases: TGTGCCAGCAGATTACAGGGACCGAACACTGAAGCTTTCTTT. Its protein is CASRLQGPNTEAFF. The V gene is TRBV7-2, the J gene TRBJ1-1, with TRBD1 as a possible D gene (6 bases). V dropped 6 bases and J dropped 1 base, with 12 bases sitting between them. Germline V gene lookup returns CDR1 SGHTA and CDR2 FQGNSA. CDR3 length equals 14 residues.

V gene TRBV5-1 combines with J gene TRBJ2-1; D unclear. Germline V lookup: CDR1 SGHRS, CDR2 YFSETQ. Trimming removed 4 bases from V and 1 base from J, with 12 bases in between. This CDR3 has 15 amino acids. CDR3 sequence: CASSPIAVSYNEQFF. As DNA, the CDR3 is TGCGCCAGCAGCCCAATCGCAGTTTCCTACAATGAGCAGTTCTTC.

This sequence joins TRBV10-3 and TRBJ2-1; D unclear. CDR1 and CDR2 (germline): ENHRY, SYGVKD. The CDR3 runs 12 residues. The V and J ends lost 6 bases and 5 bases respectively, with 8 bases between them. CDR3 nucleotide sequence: TGTGCCATCAGGGGTGGGGACAATGAGCAGTTCTTC. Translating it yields CAIRGGDNEQFF.

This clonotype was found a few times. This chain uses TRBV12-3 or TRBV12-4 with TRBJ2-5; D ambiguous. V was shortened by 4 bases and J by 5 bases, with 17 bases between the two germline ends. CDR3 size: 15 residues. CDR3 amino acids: CASSYIWSGSETQYF. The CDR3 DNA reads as TGTGCCAGCAGTTATATTTGGAGTGGATCGGAGACCCAGTACTTC.

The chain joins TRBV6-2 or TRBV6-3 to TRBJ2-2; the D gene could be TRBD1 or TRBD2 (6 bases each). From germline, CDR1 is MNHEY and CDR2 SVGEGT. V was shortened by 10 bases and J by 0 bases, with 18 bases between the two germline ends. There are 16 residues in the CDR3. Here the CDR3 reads CATALGGQPNTGELFF. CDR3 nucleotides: TGTGCCACCGCCTTGGGGGGACAACCGAACACCGGGGAGCTGTTTTTT.

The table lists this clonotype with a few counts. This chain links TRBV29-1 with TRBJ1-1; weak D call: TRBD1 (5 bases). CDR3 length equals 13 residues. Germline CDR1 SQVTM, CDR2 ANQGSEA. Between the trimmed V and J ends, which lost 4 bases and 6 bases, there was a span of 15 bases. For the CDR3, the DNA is TGCAGCGTTGCCAGGGACTCTAATGCTGAAGCTTTCTTT. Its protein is CSVARDSNAEAFF.

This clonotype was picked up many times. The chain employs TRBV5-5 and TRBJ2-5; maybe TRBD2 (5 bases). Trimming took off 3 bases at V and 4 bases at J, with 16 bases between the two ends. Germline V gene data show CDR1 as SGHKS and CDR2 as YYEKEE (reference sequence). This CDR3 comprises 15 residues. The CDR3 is CASSSRGGLGETQYF. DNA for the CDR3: TGTGCCAGCAGCTCACGGGGTGGACTGGGAGAGACCCAGTACTTC.

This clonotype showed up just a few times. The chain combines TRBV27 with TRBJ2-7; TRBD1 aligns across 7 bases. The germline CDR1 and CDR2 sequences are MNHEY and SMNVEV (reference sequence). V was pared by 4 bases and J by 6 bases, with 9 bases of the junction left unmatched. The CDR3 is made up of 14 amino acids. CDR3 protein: CASSSQGTGAEQYF. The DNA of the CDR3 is TGTGCCAGCAGTTCACAGGGGACCGGGGCCGAGCAGTACTTC.

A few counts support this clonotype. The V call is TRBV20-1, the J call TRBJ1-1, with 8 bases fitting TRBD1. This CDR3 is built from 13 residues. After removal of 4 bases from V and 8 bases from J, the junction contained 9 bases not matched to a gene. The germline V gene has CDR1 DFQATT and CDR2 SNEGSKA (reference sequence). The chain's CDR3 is CSAIDRGLVEAFF. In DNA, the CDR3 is TGCAGTGCTATCGACAGGGGCCTTGTCGAAGCTTTCTTT.

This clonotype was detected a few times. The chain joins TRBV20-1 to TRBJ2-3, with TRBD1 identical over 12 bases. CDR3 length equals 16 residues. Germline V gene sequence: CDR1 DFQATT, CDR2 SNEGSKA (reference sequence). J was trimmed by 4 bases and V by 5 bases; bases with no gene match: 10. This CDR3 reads CSAESGQGAWADTQYF. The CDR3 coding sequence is TGCAGTGCTGAGTCGGGACAGGGGGCATGGGCAGATACGCAGTATTTT.

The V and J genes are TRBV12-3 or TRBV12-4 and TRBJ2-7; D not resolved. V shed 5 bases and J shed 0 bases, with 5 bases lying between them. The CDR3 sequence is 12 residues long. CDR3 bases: TGTGCCAGCAGTGCCACCTCCTACGAGCAGTACTTC. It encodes CASSATSYEQYF.

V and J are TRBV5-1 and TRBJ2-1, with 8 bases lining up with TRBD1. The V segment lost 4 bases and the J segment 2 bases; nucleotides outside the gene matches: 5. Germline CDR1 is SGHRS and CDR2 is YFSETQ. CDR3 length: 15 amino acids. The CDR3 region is CASSETGAPYNEQFF. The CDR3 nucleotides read TGCGCCAGCAGCGAGACAGGGGCACCCTACAATGAGCAGTTCTTC.